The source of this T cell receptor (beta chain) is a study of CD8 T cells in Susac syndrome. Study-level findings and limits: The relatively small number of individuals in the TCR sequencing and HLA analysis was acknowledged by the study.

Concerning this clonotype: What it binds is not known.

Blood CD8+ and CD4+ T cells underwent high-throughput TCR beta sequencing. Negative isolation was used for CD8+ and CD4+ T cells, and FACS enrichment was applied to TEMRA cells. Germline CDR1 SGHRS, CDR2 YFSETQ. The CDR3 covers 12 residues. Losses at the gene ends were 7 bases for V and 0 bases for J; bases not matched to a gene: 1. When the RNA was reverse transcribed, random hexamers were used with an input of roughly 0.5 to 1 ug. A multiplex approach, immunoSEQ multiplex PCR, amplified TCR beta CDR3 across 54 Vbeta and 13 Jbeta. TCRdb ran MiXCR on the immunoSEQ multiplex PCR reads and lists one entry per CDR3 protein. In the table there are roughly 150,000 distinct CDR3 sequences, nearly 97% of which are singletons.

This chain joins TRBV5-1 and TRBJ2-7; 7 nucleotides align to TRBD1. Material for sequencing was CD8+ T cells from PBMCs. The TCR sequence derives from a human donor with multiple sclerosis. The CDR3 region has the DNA TGCGCCAGCGGGGACAGCTCCTACGAGCAGTACTTC. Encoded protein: CASGDSSYEQYF.